The clone carrying this T cell receptor (beta chain) is a singleton in its sample. Antigen: not known. The data are from a study of T cell responses to AZD1222 COVID-19 vaccine. The germline V and J ends were trimmed by 7 bases and 3 bases, with 12 bases remaining between them. CDR3 size: 14 residues. CDR1 and CDR2 from the germline V gene are SEHNR and FQNEAQ (reference sequence). Measured with immunoSEQ multiplex PCR; TCRdb has only the in-frame clones, and not every one. There are about 150,000 clones in the sample; about 93% occur only once, and approximately 4.9% lies in the top ten. Study results and limitations: After two AZD1222 doses, spike-specific TCR breadth and depth rose versus day 0.

The specimen comprised peripheral blood, sampled on day 0 of AZD1222 vaccination. The source of this sequence is an adult in good health. V gene TRBV7-9 combines with J gene TRBJ1-4; the D gene is possibly TRBD1 (5 bases). The CDR3 loop reads CASTPGTPNEKLFF. DNA for the CDR3: TGTGCCAGCACCCCCGGGACGCCTAATGAAAAACTGTTTTTT.